This TCR beta chain was sequenced during a study of identical twins' blood T cells. This clonotype has more than one count but fewer than ten. MiXCR, applied by TCRdb to the 5' RACE reads, yields one record per CDR3 protein. This table holds 300,000 to 450,000 distinct CDR3 sequences, roughly 30% found once. From germline, CDR1 is MNHNS and CDR2 SASEGT. CDR3 length: 15 amino acids. V gave up 6 bases and J gave up 0 bases, with 14 bases separating them. V gene TRBV6-1 combines with J gene TRBJ1-1; a weak D match, TRBD1 (5 bases). Sequencing was carried out using PBMCs. This sequence was found in a woman between 18 and 55 years old in good health. DNA of the CDR3: TGTGCCAGCAGATACCAGACAGCCATGAACACTGAAGCTTTCTTT. It encodes CASRYQTAMNTEAFF.